Listed here are 15 T cell receptor beta chains from one sample, sequenced in a study of Graves' ophthalmopathy and Graves' hyperthyroidism. Researchers took RNA transcripts and amplified TCR beta CDR3 regions from them. A first-round RT-PCR used HTBI primers, followed by a second-round multiplex PCR. TCRdb reprocessed the multiplex PCR reads via MiXCR and lists one record per CDR3 protein. The sample contains nearly 400,000 distinct CDR3 sequences, about 17% of which appear only once. Sequenced: peripheral blood. These TCRs come from a young woman with Graves' ophthalmopathy.

The chain combines TRBV6-1 with TRBJ1-6; weak D call: TRBD1 (5 bases). The germline V and J ends were trimmed by 6 bases and 10 bases, with 10 bases remaining between them. The CDR3 contains 12 residues. The germline V gene has CDR1 MNHNS and CDR2 SASEGT. This CDR3 is CASRGVGSPLHF. Written as DNA, the CDR3 is TGTGCCAGCAGAGGGGTAGGGTCACCCCTCCACTTT.

This clonotype was counted at least ten times. This chain joins TRBV11-2 and TRBJ2-2; no clear D gene. Germline V lookup: CDR1 SGHAT, CDR2 FQNNGV. This CDR3 comprises 16 residues. V lost 1 base and J lost 6, with 15 bases in between. The CDR3 protein is CASSLGADRSSGELFF. CDR3 in DNA: TGTGCCAGCAGCTTAGGGGCAGATCGGTCATCCGGGGAGCTGTTTTTT.

The chain recombines TRBV30 with TRBJ1-5; D gene ambiguous. The CDR3 contains 15 residues. CDR1 GTSNPN and CDR2 SVGIG come from the germline V gene (reference sequence). The germline V and J ends were trimmed by 2 bases and 8 bases, with 19 bases remaining between them. CDR3 nucleotides: TGTGCCTGGAGTTCTGATATTCCGTTTCGTGAGCCCCAGCATTTT. It specifies CAWSSDIPFREPQHF.

This clonotype came up many times. V is TRBV19 and J is TRBJ1-1, with D tentatively TRBD1 (5 bases). Looked up from germline, CDR1 is LNHDA and CDR2 is SQIVND (reference sequence). The CDR3 covers 16 residues. V was clipped by 6 bases and J by 0 bases, with 17 bases between them. This chain's CDR3 is CASRGEWAALNTEAFF. The DNA of the CDR3 is TGTGCCAGTAGGGGGGAGTGGGCCGCGCTGAACACTGAAGCTTTCTTT.

CDR3 loop: CASSITGVDTEAFF. The DNA for the CDR3 is TGTGCCAGTAGTATAACAGGGGTGGACACTGAAGCTTTCTTT. The rearrangement joins TRBV19 to TRBJ1-1, with 7 bases identical to TRBD1. Germline values: CDR1 LNHDA, CDR2 SQIVND (reference sequence). The ends lost 2 bases at V and 3 bases at J; junction bases unmatched: 3. This CDR3 contains 14 residues.

This chain joins TRBV20-1 and TRBJ2-7; 7 bases align to TRBD1. The germline CDR1 and CDR2 sequences are DFQATT and SNEGSKA (reference sequence). V lost 5 bases, J lost 3 bases, and 13 bases stayed unmatched. The CDR3 is made up of 15 amino acids. In nucleotides, the CDR3 is TGCAGTGCTCCTCATCCGGGACAGAACGTCTACGAGCAGTACTTC. It specifies CSAPHPGQNVYEQYF.

J is TRBJ1-1 and V is TRBV12-3 or TRBV12-4; 7 bases agree with TRBD1. The CDR3 totals 12 residues. With V trimmed by 5 bases and J by 7 bases, 4 bases remained unmatched. CDR3: CASSQGEIEAFF. The CDR3, as DNA: TGTGCCAGCAGTCAGGGGGAGATTGAAGCTTTCTTT.

This clonotype was counted many times. The chain couples TRBV3-1 to TRBJ2-5; possibly TRBD1 for D (6 bases). Trimming removed 4 bases from V and 4 bases from J, with 19 bases in between. Germline-derived CDR1 and CDR2 are LGHDT and YNNKEL (reference sequence). This CDR3 region has 16 residues. The CDR3 loop is CASSRRHRDYRETQYF. The CDR3 coding sequence is TGTGCCAGCAGCCGCCGACACAGGGATTACCGAGAGACCCAGTACTTC.

At least ten counts were recorded for this clonotype. The rearrangement uses TRBV20-1 and TRBJ2-7; possibly TRBD2 for D (7 bases). Trimming took 5 bases from V and 6 from J, leaving 20 bases between them. This CDR3 region has 14 residues. Germline V lookup: CDR1 DFQATT, CDR2 SNEGSKA (reference sequence). CDR3 amino acids: CSAAKRGGRGEQYF. CDR3 in DNA: TGCAGTGCTGCTAAGAGGGGGGGCAGGGGCGAGCAGTACTTC.

Many counts were recorded for this clonotype. The rearrangement links TRBV20-1 to TRBJ2-7, with D possibly being TRBD1 (7 bases). The V end was cut by 0 bases, the J end by 5 bases, with 14 bases between. The CDR3 spans 14 residues. CDR1 is DFQATT, CDR2 SNEGSKA, per germline (reference sequence). CDR3 region: CSARDPTGRHEQYF. CDR3 bases: TGCAGTGCTAGAGACCCGACAGGGAGGCACGAGCAGTACTTC.

This clonotype was counted only a few times. This chain joins TRBV9 and TRBJ1-2; D call uncertain. The CDR3 is made up of 17 amino acids. V lost 0 bases and J lost 0, with 15 bases in between. CDR1 is SGDLS, CDR2 YYNGEE, per germline. CDR3 coding DNA: TGTGCCAGCAGCGTAGGTGCTCAGGTTAACCCTAACTATGGCTACACCTTC. Translating it yields CASSVGAQVNPNYGYTF.

The chain is built from TRBV9 and TRBJ1-5, with no clear D. This CDR3 is built from 15 residues. Looked up from germline, CDR1 is SGDLS and CDR2 is YYNGEE. The V and J ends lost 3 bases and 4 bases respectively, with 14 bases between them. Here the CDR3 DNA reads TGTGCCAGCAGCGAGACCCCTTTTTGGAATCAGCCCCAGCATTTT. Translation gives CASSETPFWNQPQHF.

This clonotype has a count of ten or more. The V call is TRBV6-1, the J call TRBJ2-7; D not certain. V gave up 6 bases and J gave up 2 bases, with 8 bases separating them. Germline V CDR1 and CDR2: MNHNS, SASEGT. The CDR3 runs to 12 residues. This CDR3 is CASSTAAYEQYF. The CDR3 DNA sequence: TGTGCCAGCAGCACAGCCGCCTACGAGCAGTACTTC.

The chain has TRBV10-3 and TRBJ2-7; possible D gene TRBD1, 6 bases. The CDR3 runs to 14 residues. Between the trimmed V and J ends, which lost 0 bases and 2 bases, there was a span of 8 bases. Looked up from germline, CDR1 is ENHRY and CDR2 is SYGVKD. CDR3 in amino acids: CAISESTGAYEQYF. The CDR3 nucleotides read TGTGCCATCAGTGAGTCGACAGGAGCCTACGAGCAGTACTTC.

This clonotype showed up many times. This chain's CDR3 is CASSLLPGESQPQHF. In DNA form, the CDR3 reads TGTGCCAGCAGCTTACTCCCGGGAGAGAGTCAGCCCCAGCATTTT. The chain carries TRBV7-2 and TRBJ1-5; no clear D gene. Looked up from germline, CDR1 is SGHTA and CDR2 is FQGNSA. The germline V and J ends were trimmed by 2 bases and 6 bases, with 14 bases remaining between them. The CDR3 loop spans 15 amino acids.